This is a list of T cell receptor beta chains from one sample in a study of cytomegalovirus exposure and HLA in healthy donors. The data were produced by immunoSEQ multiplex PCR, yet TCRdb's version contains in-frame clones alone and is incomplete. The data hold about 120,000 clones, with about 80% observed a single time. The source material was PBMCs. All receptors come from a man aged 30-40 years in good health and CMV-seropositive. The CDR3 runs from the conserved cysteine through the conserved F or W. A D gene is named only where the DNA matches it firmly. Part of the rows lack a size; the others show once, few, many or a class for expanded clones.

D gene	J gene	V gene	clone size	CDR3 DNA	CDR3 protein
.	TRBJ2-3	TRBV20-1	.	TGCAGTGTAGGGGAAACAGATACGCAGTATTTT	CSVGETDTQYF
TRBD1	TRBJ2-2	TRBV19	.	TGTGCCAGTAGTCCGCTGGGACAGGGTTTCGGGGAGCTGTTTTTT	CASSPLGQGFGELFF
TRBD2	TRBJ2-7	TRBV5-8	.	TGTGCCAGCAGCTTTAAACTAGCGGACTCCTACGAGCAGTACTTC	CASSFKLADSYEQYF
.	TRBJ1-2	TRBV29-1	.	TGCAGCGTTGAGGAGGATTCCTATGGCTACACCTTC	CSVEEDSYGYTF
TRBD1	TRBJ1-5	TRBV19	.	TGTGCCAGTAGTCTGACAGGGGATAGCAATCAGCCCCAGCATTTT	CASSLTGDSNQPQHF
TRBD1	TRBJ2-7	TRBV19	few	TGTGCCAGTAATACGGACAGGGGGGCCTACGAGCAGTACTTC	CASNTDRGAYEQYF
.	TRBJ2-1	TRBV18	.	TGTGCCAGCTCACCATTGGGTGGGGCCCGCTACAATGAGCAGTTCTTC	CASSPLGGARYNEQFF
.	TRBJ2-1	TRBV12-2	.	TGTGCAAGTGTATTCAGGTCCTACAATGAGCAGTTCTTC	CASVFRSYNEQFF
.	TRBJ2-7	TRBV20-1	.	TGCAGTGCTCTCACTTCCTACGAGCAGTACTTC	CSALTSYEQYF
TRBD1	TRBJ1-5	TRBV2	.	TGTGCCAGCAGCGACCCGTGGGGACAGTTCAATCAGCCCCAGCATTTT	CASSDPWGQFNQPQHF
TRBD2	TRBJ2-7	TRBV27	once	TGTGCCAGCAGTTTAGGGGGGGACCCCTACGAGCAGTACTTC	CASSLGGDPYEQYF
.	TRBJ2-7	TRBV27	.	TGTGCCAGCAGTTTATCGCAGGGCGGCTACGAGCAGTACTTC	CASSLSQGGYEQYF
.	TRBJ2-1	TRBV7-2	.	TGTGCCAGCAGCTACGCGACACATTACAATGAGCAGTTCTTC	CASSYATHYNEQFF
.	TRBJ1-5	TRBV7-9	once	TGTTCCAGCAGCTTAACCGGGGGCAATCAGCCCCAGCATTTT	CSSSLTGGNQPQHF
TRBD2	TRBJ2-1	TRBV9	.	TGTGCCAGCAGCCCCCGACTAGCGGGGGGGACAGGGAATGAGCAGTTCTTC	CASSPRLAGGTGNEQFF
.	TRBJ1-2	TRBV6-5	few	TGTGCCAGCAGTTACTCAGGGAGAGGCTATGGCTACACCTTC	CASSYSGRGYGYTF
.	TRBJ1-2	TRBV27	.	TGTGCCAGCAGTTTCCAGGCGGGGGACTATGGCTACACCTTC	CASSFQAGDYGYTF
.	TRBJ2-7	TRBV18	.	TGTGCCAGCTCACCTCGGGGGGCAGGCCTCGGCGAGCAGTACTTC	CASSPRGAGLGEQYF
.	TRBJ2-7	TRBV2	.	TGTGCCAGTCACTTCCGGGAAGGGCTCGAGCAGTACTTC	CASHFREGLEQYF
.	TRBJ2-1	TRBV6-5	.	TGTGCCAGCAGGGACCCCCACAGGCCGGTGAAGTTCTTC	CASRDPHRPVKFF
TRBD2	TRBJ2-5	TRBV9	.	TGTGCCAGCAGCTCCCTAGCGGGGGGGGGAGAGACCCAGTACTTC	CASSSLAGGGETQYF
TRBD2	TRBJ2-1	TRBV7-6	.	TGTGCCAGCAGCATCCTAGCGGGGGGGCTAAATGAGCAGTTCTTC	CASSILAGGLNEQFF
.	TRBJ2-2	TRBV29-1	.	TGCAGCGTTGAGTTACAGCTCGGGGAGCTGTTTTTT	CSVELQLGELFF
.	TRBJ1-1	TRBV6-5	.	TGTGCCAGCAGTTACTCGAGGAACACTGAAGCTTTCTTT	CASSYSRNTEAFF
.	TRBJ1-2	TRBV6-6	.	TGTGCCAGCAGTCCCCCCGGGCAGGGCACAGGCTACACCTTC	CASSPPGQGTGYTF
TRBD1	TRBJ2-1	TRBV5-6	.	TGTGCCAGCAGCTACTATGGGACAGCCTTCTACAATGAGCAGTTCTTC	CASSYYGTAFYNEQFF
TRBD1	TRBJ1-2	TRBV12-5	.	TGTGCTAGTGGGGGGGACAGGGAAGAGTATGGCTACACCTTC	CASGGDREEYGYTF
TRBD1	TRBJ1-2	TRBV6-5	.	TGTGCCAGCACGGGAGCGGACAGGAACTATGGCTACACCTTC	CASTGADRNYGYTF
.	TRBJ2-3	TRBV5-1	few	TGCGCCAGCAGCTTGGCGATCGGAGATACGCAGTATTTT	CASSLAIGDTQYF
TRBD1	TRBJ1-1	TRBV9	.	TGTGCCAGCAGCGTGGGGGGTAGGGGGCGGAACACTGAAGCTTTCTTT	CASSVGGRGRNTEAFF
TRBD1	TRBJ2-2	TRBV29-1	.	TGCAGCGCCATACCGGGACAGGGGAGGGTCGGGGAGCTGTTTTTT	CSAIPGQGRVGELFF
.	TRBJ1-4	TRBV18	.	TGTGCCAGCTCACCCCGGGGAACGATCCCTAATGAAAAACTGTTTTTT	CASSPRGTIPNEKLFF
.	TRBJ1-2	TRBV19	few	TGTGCCAGTAGTAATACAGCCACAGGGTATGGCTACACCTTC	CASSNTATGYGYTF
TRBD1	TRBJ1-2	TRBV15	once	TGTGCCACCAGCGACAGGGGGCTCGCCTCTCGTGGCTACACCTTC	CATSDRGLASRGYTF
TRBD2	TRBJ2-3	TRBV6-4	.	TGTGCCAGCAGTGACTCGACTAGCGGGGGGGACACAGATACGCAGTATTTT	CASSDSTSGGDTDTQYF
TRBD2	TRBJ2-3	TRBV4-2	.	TGTGCCAGCAGCCCAGTAGGGACTACCACAGATACGCAGTATTTT	CASSPVGTTTDTQYF
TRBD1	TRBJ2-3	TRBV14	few	TGTGCCAGCAGCCAAGAATTGGGACAGAGCACAGATACGCAGTATTTT	CASSQELGQSTDTQYF
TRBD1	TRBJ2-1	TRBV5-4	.	TGTGCCAGCAGCTGGGACAGGGATGAGCAGTTCTTC	CASSWDRDEQFF
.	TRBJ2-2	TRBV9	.	TGTGCCAGCAGCCCCCGTCTGAACACCGGGGAGCTGTTTTTT	CASSPRLNTGELFF
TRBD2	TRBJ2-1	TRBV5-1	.	TGCGCCAGCAGAGGCGGCGGGGGGGAATACAATGAGCAGTTCTTC	CASRGGGGEYNEQFF
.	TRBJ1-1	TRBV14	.	TGTGCCAGCAGCCAAGCAGGACTCTTTGAAGCTTTCTTT	CASSQAGLFEAFF
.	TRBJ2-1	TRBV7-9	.	TGTTCCAGCAGCTTAGCAAGGAGGGTTGGCCATGAGCAGTTCTTC	CSSSLARRVGHEQFF
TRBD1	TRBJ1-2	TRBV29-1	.	TGCAGCGTTGACCCACCCGACAGGGACATACGTGGCTACACCTTC	CSVDPPDRDIRGYTF
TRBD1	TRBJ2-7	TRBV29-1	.	TGCAGCGCCGAAGCGGGACAGGGCACCTACGAGCAGTACTTC	CSAEAGQGTYEQYF
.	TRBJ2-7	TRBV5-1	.	TGCGCCAGCAGCTTGGCTAGGGGGGGCTTGCCGTACGAGCAGTACTTC	CASSLARGGLPYEQYF
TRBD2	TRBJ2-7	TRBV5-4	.	TGTGCCAGCAGCTCGGGACTAGCGGGGGGCTACGAGCAGTACTTC	CASSSGLAGGYEQYF
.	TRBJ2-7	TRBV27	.	TGTGCCAGCAGTTTATCCAGATTCTCCTACGAGCAGTACTTC	CASSLSRFSYEQYF
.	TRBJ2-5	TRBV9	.	TGTGCCAGCAGCCCCCAACATCAGGTATACCAAGAGACCCAGTACTTC	CASSPQHQVYQETQYF
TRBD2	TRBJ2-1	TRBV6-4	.	TGTGCCAGCAGTGTCGGGGATTTAGCGGGGGGGCACAATGAGCAGTTCTTC	CASSVGDLAGGHNEQFF
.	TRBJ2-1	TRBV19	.	TGTGCCAGTAAGACAGGTTACTACAATGAGCAGTTCTTC	CASKTGYYNEQFF
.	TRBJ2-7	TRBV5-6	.	TGTGCCAGCAGCTTGGCTGGGGGGACCCCTCTGACCGAGCAGTACTTC	CASSLAGGTPLTEQYF
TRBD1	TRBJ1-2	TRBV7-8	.	TGTGCCAGCAGCCGGGACAGAGAGAACTATGGCTACACCTTC	CASSRDRENYGYTF
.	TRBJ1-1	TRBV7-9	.	TGTGCCAGCAGCATACAGCCGAACACTGAAGCTTTCTTT	CASSIQPNTEAFF